The TCR beta chain under discussion was sequenced for a study of shared clonotypes between healthy human individuals. Broader study findings: Depth was large, yet rarefaction showed that sorted-subset sequencing was incomplete. A limitation of the genetic and exposure-history diversity represented arose from few donors. Naive CD4 clonotype sharing across a few donors was approximately 5.2%.

The CDR3 loop spans 13 amino acids. Germline CDR1 SGHNT, CDR2 YENEEA. Between the trimmed V and J ends, which lost 1 base and 3 bases, there was a span of 7 bases. With regard to this clone: What it binds is unknown.

Repertoires were generated with immunoSEQ multiplex PCR, while TCRdb's copy carries only in-frame clones and drops some. The sample gives roughly 300,000 clones, about nine tenths of which show up once; about 16% is in the top ten. The clonotype originates from a man younger than 30 in good health. The chain uses TRBV11-3 and TRBJ2-7; D ambiguous. The specimen sequenced was memory CD8+ T cells sorted from blood. Described subset: CD45RO+ cells pooled with CCR7-negative TemRA cells. The CDR3 region is CASSLALGYEQYF. The CDR3 DNA is TGTGCCAGCAGCTTAGCGTTGGGCTACGAGCAGTACTTC.